Below are 17 T cell receptor beta chains sequenced from a single sample in a study of blood T cell repertoires in COVID-19. Measured with immunoSEQ multiplex PCR; TCRdb has only the in-frame clones, and not every one. The sample contains over 200,000 clones, roughly 90% of which appear only once. The sample taken for sequencing was peripheral blood. The receptor source for this set is a woman aged 40 to 50 with acute or convalescent COVID-19.

The chain couples TRBV15 to TRBJ1-1; 8 bases match TRBD1. Per germline, CDR1 LNHNV and CDR2 YYDKDF (reference sequence). V lost 0 bases, J lost 6 bases, and 15 bases stayed unmatched. CDR3 length: 18 residues. This CDR3 reads CATSRDYGDTGGLPEAFF. CDR3 coding DNA: TGTGCCACCAGCAGAGATTACGGGGATACAGGGGGGCTTCCTGAAGCTTTCTTT.

V is TRBV6-5 and J is TRBJ1-1, with D perhaps matching TRBD1 (6 bases). The V end lost 6 bases, the J end lost 10 bases, and 12 bases lay between the germline ends. CDR1 is MNHEY, CDR2 SVGAGI, per germline. This CDR3 spans 11 amino acids. As DNA, the CDR3 is TGTGCCAGCAGCACAGGGATAGGAGCTTTCTTT. This sequence encodes CASSTGIGAFF.

The chain recombines TRBV5-1 with TRBJ1-2; D is uncertain. Germline values: CDR1 SGHRS, CDR2 YFSETQ. Trimming removed 6 bases at V and 2 bases at J, with 20 bases between. This CDR3 region has 16 residues. The DNA for the CDR3 is TGCGCCAGCAACCTACTGGGCCCGTCCCAAAACTATGGCTACACCTTC. Translation: CASNLLGPSQNYGYTF.

This clone was detected many times. V and J are TRBV24-1 and TRBJ1-5; 11 bases are shared with TRBD1. V shed 7 bases, J shed 2 bases, and the junction held 3 bases outside the gene matches. The CDR3 contains 15 residues. The germline CDR1 and CDR2 sequences are KGHDR and SFDVKD. As DNA, the CDR3 is TGTGCCACCAGCTTGGGACAGGGGGGCAATCAGCCCCAGCATTTT. This encodes CATSLGQGGNQPQHF.

V gene TRBV5-4 combines with J gene TRBJ2-5, with 7 bases fitting TRBD1. The trim removed 2 bases at V and 0 bases at J, leaving 4 bases unmatched. Per the germline V gene, CDR1 is SGHNT and CDR2 is YYREEE (reference sequence). The CDR3 runs to 15 residues. The CDR3 loop is CASSLPGTDQETQYF. In DNA, the CDR3 is TGTGCCAGCAGCTTACCCGGGACAGACCAAGAGACCCAGTACTTC.

The chain has TRBV30 and TRBJ2-5; unclear D gene. Germline V lookup: CDR1 GTSNPN, CDR2 SVGIG (reference sequence). CDR3 size: 12 residues. V lost 0 bases, J lost 14 bases, and 16 bases lay in between. The CDR3 region is CAWSVPGPTFYF. The CDR3 DNA reads TGTGCCTGGAGTGTACCTGGGCCGACCTTCTACTTC.

The chain recombines TRBV4-1 with TRBJ2-5, with 7 bases that match TRBD2. Trimming removed 5 bases from V and 5 bases from J; junction bases left unmatched: 11. CDR1 and CDR2 (germline): MGHRA, YSYEKL. This CDR3 has 15 amino acids. The CDR3 region is CASSVMGTTQETQYF. DNA of the CDR3: TGCGCCAGCAGCGTCATGGGGACTACCCAGGAGACCCAGTACTTC.

This chain uses TRBV5-4 with TRBJ2-3; 8 bases match TRBD2. Germline CDR1 reads SGHNT; CDR2 reads YYREEE (reference sequence). The CDR3 is made up of 14 amino acids. Trimming cost V 4 bases and J 7 bases; bases outside gene matches: 8. The DNA for the CDR3 is TGTGCCAGCAGCCCCCAGGCGGGGGGATATACGCAGTATTTT. Its protein is CASSPQAGGYTQYF.

The chain links TRBV3-1 (or the pseudogene TRBV3-2) to TRBJ1-5, with D hard to call. The ends were cut back, 1 base at V and 0 bases at J, with 4 bases in the middle. This CDR3 contains 14 residues. Germline V gene sequence: CDR1 LGHDT, CDR2 YNNKEL (reference sequence). The DNA for the CDR3 is TGTGCCAGCAGCCAAGCGGGTAGCAATCAGCCCCAGCATTTT. This gives the protein CASSQAGSNQPQHF.

The chain carries TRBV5-5 and TRBJ2-7; 10 bases are shared with TRBD1. The CDR3 is 14 residues long. V shed 4 bases and J 6 bases; nucleotides not matched to a gene: 7. The germline gives CDR1 SGHKS, CDR2 YYEKEE (reference sequence). The CDR3 DNA follows: TGTGCCAGCAGCGGGAGGACAGGGGGTGGCGAGCAGTACGTC. Translating gives CASSGRTGGGEQYV.

The rearrangement links TRBV6-6 to TRBJ1-2, with D possibly matching TRBD1 (6 bases). Per germline, CDR1 MNHNY and CDR2 SVGAGI (reference sequence). The V end was cut by 4 bases, the J end by 4 bases, with 19 bases between. CDR3 length: 16 amino acids. The CDR3 reads CASSSHRRQDGYGYTF. CDR3 bases: TGTGCCAGCAGTTCCCATCGCAGACAGGACGGCTATGGCTACACCTTC.

This clone was seen repeatedly, ten times or more. V gene TRBV10-3 combines with J gene TRBJ2-3; 15 nucleotides match TRBD2. The CDR3 sequence is 16 residues long. The V gene end was trimmed by 11 bases and the J gene end by 0 bases; junction bases not matched to a gene: 6. The V gene's germline CDR1 is ENHRY and CDR2 SYGVKD. CDR3 amino acids: CAVGTSGGTSTDTQYF. Here the CDR3 DNA reads TGTGCCGTTGGGACTAGCGGGGGGACCAGCACAGATACGCAGTATTTT.

The chain links TRBV5-1 to TRBJ2-1; unclear D gene. Trimming took off 4 bases at V and 5 bases at J, with 22 bases between the two ends. This CDR3 spans 17 amino acids. Germline values: CDR1 SGHRS, CDR2 YFSETQ. CDR3 sequence: CASSLTAVSLNNNEQFF. DNA for the CDR3: TGCGCCAGCAGCCTGACTGCAGTGAGCTTAAATAACAATGAGCAGTTCTTC.

The CDR3 region is CASSLFPGNGYTF. DNA for the CDR3: TGTGCCAGCAGTTTATTCCCAGGGAATGGCTACACCTTC. The V gene is TRBV27, the J gene TRBJ1-2, with D possibly TRBD1 on 5 matching bases. Germline V gene sequence: CDR1 MNHEY, CDR2 SMNVEV (reference sequence). The CDR3 has 13 residues. The V and J ends lost 1 base and 6 bases respectively, with 9 bases between them.

V gene TRBV5-6 combines with J gene TRBJ2-3; weak D call: TRBD1 (5 bases). From germline, CDR1 is SGHDT and CDR2 YYEEEE. V shed 2 bases and J shed 4 bases, with 8 bases lying between them. The CDR3 has 13 residues. The CDR3 coding sequence is TGTGCCAGCAGCTTCCAGGGATCAGATACGCAGTATTTT. Protein product: CASSFQGSDTQYF.

The rearrangement uses TRBV3-1 (or the pseudogene TRBV3-2) and TRBJ1-2; D uncertain. Deletions cut 4 bases from V and 8 bases from J, with 20 bases between. The CDR3 extends over 15 amino acids. Germline CDR1 is LGHDT and CDR2 is YNNKEL (reference sequence). CDR3 nucleotides: TGTGCCAGCAGCCCTTCGGGCCAGTACGGGAAAGGCTACACCTTC. This gives the protein CASSPSGQYGKGYTF.

The chain's CDR3 is CASSPSRNPLNTGELFF. The CDR3 DNA follows: TGTGCCAGCAGCCCCTCGAGGAATCCCCTGAACACCGGGGAGCTGTTTTTT. The chain joins TRBV3-1 (or the pseudogene TRBV3-2) to TRBJ2-2; D is unclear. This CDR3 has 17 amino acids. With 4 bases removed from V and 1 base from J, the gap between germline ends came to 16 bases. Looked up from germline, CDR1 is LGHDT and CDR2 is YNNKEL (reference sequence).